Sequencing of this T cell receptor (beta chain) was carried out in a study of T cell repertoires in cytomegalovirus infection. A few counts support this clonotype. TCRdb analysed the reads with MiXCR anew, one entry per CDR3 protein. Of almost 550,000 distinct CDR3 sequences in the sample, 16% were seen once. The CDR3 runs 14 residues. The ends were cut back, 6 bases at V and 4 bases at J, with 15 bases in the middle. The germline V gene has CDR1 SNHLY and CDR2 FYNNEI. Specimen: CD8+ T cells from PBMCs. The TCR originated in a human donor in good health (CMV status not recorded). Some clones in this sample may be carry-over from other donors' samples. The genes are TRBV2 and TRBJ2-5; D is uncertain. For the CDR3, the DNA is TGTGCCAGCAGAGAGACACTGGACGGAGAGACCCAGTACTTC. It yields the protein CASRETLDGETQYF. Variable domain in full (rest from reference TRBV2 and TRBJ2-5): EPEVTQTPSHQVTQMGQEVILRCVPISNHLYFYWYRQILGQKVEFLVSFYNNEISEKSEIFDDQFSVERPDGSNFTLKIRSTKLEDSAMYFCASRETLDGETQYFGPGTRLLVL.